Shown below are 12 T cell receptor beta chains from a single sample sequenced in a study of memory CD8 T cells in hepatitis C reinfection. The data were produced by immunoSEQ multiplex PCR, yet TCRdb's version contains in-frame clones alone and is incomplete. The sample includes 45,000 to 65,000 clones, under 90% of them seen just once. Specified time point: pre-reinfection, 55 to 20 weeks before reinfection detection. The sorted cells went straight to TCR sequencing with no prior in vitro expansion. The sequencing sample was made of naive CD8+ T cells sorted from blood. These receptors were taken from a man younger than 35 with hepatitis C virus infection.

This clone was seen a handful of times. V gene TRBV6-5 combines with J gene TRBJ2-7, with D perhaps TRBD1 (6 bases). The CDR3 is 12 amino acids. Germline V gene data show CDR1 as MNHEY and CDR2 as SVGAGI. The germline V and J ends were trimmed by 4 bases and 2 bases, with 6 bases remaining between them. Written as DNA, the CDR3 is TGTGCCAGCAGTTCAGGGGCCTACGAGCAGTACTTC. This encodes CASSSGAYEQYF.

The CDR3 is CASSEAGTGREQYF. As DNA, the CDR3 is TGTGCCAGCAGTGAAGCGGGGACAGGGCGCGAGCAGTACTTC. The chain employs TRBV6-1 and TRBJ2-7; 9 nucleotides line up with TRBD1. The CDR3 is 14 residues long. After removal of 0 bases from V and 6 bases from J, the junction contained 3 bases not matched to a gene. Germline V gives CDR1 MNHNS, CDR2 SASEGT.

The rearrangement links TRBV2 to TRBJ2-1; a possible D gene is TRBD2 (5 bases). Germline V gene lookup returns CDR1 SNHLY and CDR2 FYNNEI. The CDR3 runs to 14 residues. V dropped 6 bases and J dropped 4 bases, with 13 bases sitting between them. Here the CDR3 reads CASRGARGYNEQFF. For the CDR3, the DNA is TGTGCCAGCAGGGGAGCCCGCGGGTACAATGAGCAGTTCTTC.

The rearrangement links TRBV29-1 to TRBJ2-3, with D tentatively TRBD2 (7 bases). V was shortened by 8 bases and J by 1 base, with 19 bases between the two germline ends. The CDR3 totals 15 residues. The germline V gene has CDR1 SQVTM and CDR2 ANQGSEA. The CDR3 bases are TGCAGCTCCAAGGGGGGGGTAGGGGGCACAGATACGCAGTATTTT. This gives the protein CSSKGGVGGTDTQYF.

The chain combines TRBV5-5 with TRBJ2-2; possibly TRBD2 for D (5 bases). V gave up 1 base and J gave up 4 bases, with 14 bases separating them. CDR1 and CDR2 from the germline V gene are SGHKS and YYEKEE (reference sequence). This CDR3 is built from 16 residues. The CDR3 loop reads CASSLSGSPGTGELFF. The DNA of the CDR3 is TGTGCCAGCAGCTTGTCGGGATCCCCGGGCACCGGGGAGCTGTTTTTT.

V gene TRBV2 combines with J gene TRBJ2-6; 8 bases map to TRBD1. The ends lost 6 bases at V and 4 bases at J; junction bases unmatched: 11. The CDR3 contains 17 residues. CDR1 is SNHLY, CDR2 FYNNEI, per germline. The CDR3 loop is CASSDHDRGLGANVLTF. The DNA for the CDR3 is TGTGCCAGCAGCGATCACGACAGGGGTTTGGGGGCCAACGTCCTGACTTTC.

The rearrangement uses TRBV28 and TRBJ2-7, with 9 positions matching TRBD1. The V segment lost 5 bases and the J segment 6 bases; nucleotides outside the gene matches: 8. This CDR3 spans 14 amino acids. CDR1 and CDR2 (germline): MDHEN, SYDVKM. CDR3 sequence: CASSPIQGAREQYF. DNA of the CDR3: TGTGCCAGCAGTCCGATACAGGGGGCTCGCGAGCAGTACTTC.

The chain uses TRBV19 and TRBJ2-2; TRBD1 agrees at 8 bases. There are 15 residues in the CDR3. Looked up from germline, CDR1 is LNHDA and CDR2 is SQIVND (reference sequence). V was clipped by 6 bases and J by 4 bases; unmatched bases: 7. This chain's CDR3 is CASRTWTGSTGELFF. The CDR3 nucleotides read TGTGCCAGTAGGACTTGGACAGGGAGCACCGGGGAGCTGTTTTTT.

This chain uses TRBV6-5 with TRBJ2-1, with TRBD2 matching over 8 bases. CDR1 and CDR2 (germline): MNHEY, SVGAGI. This CDR3 spans 14 amino acids. V gave up 6 bases and J gave up 7 bases; unmatched junction bases: 8. CDR3 sequence: CASRPGGGLNEQFF. The CDR3 DNA reads TGTGCCAGCAGGCCAGGCGGGGGGCTTAATGAGCAGTTCTTC.

The chain links TRBV2 to TRBJ2-5, with 12 bases that match TRBD2. The CDR3 covers 15 residues. J was trimmed by 3 bases and V by 5 bases; bases with no gene match: 4. From germline, CDR1 is SNHLY and CDR2 FYNNEI. The CDR3 region is CASSPSGGAEETQYF. CDR3 in DNA: TGTGCCAGCAGTCCTAGCGGGGGGGCGGAAGAGACCCAGTACTTC.

This clone was detected only once. The rearrangement joins TRBV6-1 to TRBJ1-3; 7 nucleotides match TRBD1. V lost 4 bases, J lost 0 bases, and 6 bases stayed unmatched. CDR3 size: 16 residues. Germline V CDR1 and CDR2: MNHNS, SASEGT. CDR3 in amino acids: CASSAGRDSSGNTIYF. CDR3 bases: TGTGCCAGCAGTGCCGGAAGGGACAGCTCTGGAAACACCATATATTTT.

This sequence joins TRBV6-1 and TRBJ1-1, with a weak D call TRBD1 (6 bases). CDR1 is MNHNS, CDR2 SASEGT, per germline. V gave up 7 bases and J gave up 1 base, with 16 bases separating them. This CDR3 has 15 amino acids. Here the CDR3 reads CASNTQGAENTEAFF. CDR3 DNA sequence: TGTGCCAGCAATACACAGGGAGCCGAGAACACTGAAGCTTTCTTT.